This T cell receptor beta chain was obtained from a study of blood T cell repertoires in COVID-19. The repertoire was sequenced with immunoSEQ multiplex PCR; TCRdb's copy has only in-frame clones and lacks some. This table holds more than 300,000 clones, more than 75% found once. V shed 2 bases, J shed 5 bases, and the junction held 8 bases outside the gene matches. From germline, CDR1 is SGHVS and CDR2 FNYEAQ. The CDR3 runs 15 residues. Participant reports of clinical history set cohort assignment. The chain couples TRBV7-6 to TRBJ2-7; 8 positions match TRBD1. This clonotype was obtained from a man in his forties in a cohort exposed to, infected with or recovered from COVID-19 (not recorded which). The sequenced material came from PBMCs or T cells enriched from blood (not recorded which). Here the CDR3 DNA reads TGTGCCAGCAGCTTAAGGTCCGACAGGGGTGACGAGCAGTACTTC. Protein sequence: CASSLRSDRGDEQYF.